This T cell receptor beta chain was recovered during a study of cytomegalovirus exposure and HLA in healthy donors. Findings and caveats of the study: Roughly even sequencing depth across donors was the assumption behind the presence/absence analyses. The study found most TCR sequences rare, yet found some public TCRs in many donors.

The PCR made use of 60 Vbeta and 13 Jbeta primers. TCRdb's copy holds only in-frame clones and misses some; the assay was immunoSEQ multiplex PCR. The sample carries roughly 180,000 clones, 80% to 90% recorded once. Unrecorded immune exposure was likely among donors, who were nominally healthy when sampled. Points on this clone: Antigen: not known.

The sequence was collected from a woman under 30 in good health and CMV-seronegative. Sequenced sample: PBMCs.

The CDR3 loop reads CASSDTGMSYEQYF. Written as DNA, the CDR3 is TGTGCCAGCAGCGACACAGGGATGTCCTACGAGCAGTACTTC. The V gene is TRBV11-2, the J gene TRBJ2-7, with D possibly TRBD1 on 6 matching bases. V was trimmed by 5 bases and J by 1 base, leaving 12 bases between them. This CDR3 is built from 14 residues. CDR1 is SGHAT, CDR2 FQNNGV, per germline. The full variable domain, in which reference TRBV11-2 and TRBJ2-7 provide the parts outside the CDR3, is EAGVAQSPRYKIIEKRQSVAFWCNPISGHATLYWYQQILGQGPKLLIQFQNNGVVDDSQLPKDRFSAERLKGVDSTLKIQPAKLEDSAVYLCASSDTGMSYEQYFGPGTRLTVT.